Following are 3 T cell receptor beta chains from one sample sequenced in a study of blood T cell repertoires in COVID-19. Clones were sequenced by immunoSEQ multiplex PCR, and TCRdb holds only the in-frame ones, with some missing. The sample carries about 120,000 clones, 75% to 80% recorded once. The specimen sequenced was peripheral blood. These receptors were collected from a human donor in a cohort sampled during active COVID-19.

In this sample, this clone turned up a few times. The rearrangement joins TRBV11-3 to TRBJ1-1; no clear D gene. The CDR3 runs 14 residues. Trimming took 3 bases from V and 2 from J, leaving 10 bases between them. Germline CDR1 and CDR2: SGHNT and YENEEA. Here the CDR3 reads CASSFDTLNTEAFF. The CDR3 bases are TGTGCCAGCAGCTTTGACACCCTAAACACTGAAGCTTTCTTT.

The V call is TRBV20-1, the J call TRBJ2-7; 8 nucleotides match TRBD2. CDR1 is DFQATT and CDR2 is SNEGSKA in the germline V gene (reference sequence). The CDR3 sequence is 12 residues long. V shed 5 bases, J shed 7 bases, and the junction held 7 bases outside the gene matches. DNA of the CDR3: TGCAGTGCTGGTGGACTAGCTCGGGAGCAGTACTTC. The encoded protein is CSAGGLAREQYF.

The chain couples TRBV6-4 to TRBJ1-2; D remains unclear. Germline V gene lookup returns CDR1 MRHNA and CDR2 SNTAGT. V lost 2 bases to trimming and J lost 7 bases, with 8 bases between them. The CDR3 is 12 residues long. The CDR3 DNA follows: TGTGCCAGCAGTGACGGAGGGCCTGGCTACACCTTC. Translated: CASSDGGPGYTF.